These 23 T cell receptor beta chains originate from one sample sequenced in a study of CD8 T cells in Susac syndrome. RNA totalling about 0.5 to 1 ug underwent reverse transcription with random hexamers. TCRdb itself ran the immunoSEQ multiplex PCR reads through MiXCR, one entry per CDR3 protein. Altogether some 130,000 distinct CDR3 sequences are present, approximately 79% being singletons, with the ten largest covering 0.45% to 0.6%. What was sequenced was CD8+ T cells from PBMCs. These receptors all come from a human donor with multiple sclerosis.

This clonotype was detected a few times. CDR3 in amino acids: CASSHRLAGITDTQYF. The CDR3 bases are TGCGCCAGCAGCCACAGACTAGCGGGGATCACAGATACGCAGTATTTT. The V gene is TRBV4-1, the J gene TRBJ2-3; 11 nucleotides agree with TRBD2. The CDR3 is 16 amino acids. The V gene's germline CDR1 is MGHRA and CDR2 YSYEKL. V was pared by 3 bases and J by 2 bases, with 4 bases of the junction left unmatched.

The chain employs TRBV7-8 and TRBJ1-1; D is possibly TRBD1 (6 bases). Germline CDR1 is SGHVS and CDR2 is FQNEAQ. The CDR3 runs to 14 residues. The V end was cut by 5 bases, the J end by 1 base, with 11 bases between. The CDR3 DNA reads TGTGCCAGCAGCGCGGGGGCAGGGAACACTGAAGCTTTCTTT. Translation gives CASSAGAGNTEAFF.

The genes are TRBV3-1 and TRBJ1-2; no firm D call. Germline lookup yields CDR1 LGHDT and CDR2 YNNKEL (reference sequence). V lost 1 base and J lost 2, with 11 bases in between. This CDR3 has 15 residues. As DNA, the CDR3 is TGTGCCAGCAGCCAAGCGCCGGAGGCCAACTATGGCTACACCTTC. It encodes CASSQAPEANYGYTF.

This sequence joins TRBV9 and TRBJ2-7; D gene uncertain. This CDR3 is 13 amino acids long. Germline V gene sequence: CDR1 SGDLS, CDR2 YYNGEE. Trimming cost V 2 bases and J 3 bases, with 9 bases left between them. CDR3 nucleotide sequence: TGTGCCAGCAGCGTGGGATGGGGCTACGAGCAGTACTTC. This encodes CASSVGWGYEQYF.

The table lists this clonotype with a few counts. The CDR3 spells CSVEIGLAGAPFLIETQYF. CDR3 nucleotides: TGCAGCGTTGAAATAGGGCTAGCGGGGGCCCCATTTCTGATAGAGACCCAGTACTTC. This chain uses TRBV29-1 with TRBJ2-5; 10 bases are shared with TRBD2. J was trimmed by 4 bases and V by 2 bases; bases with no gene match: 19. Germline CDR1 SQVTM, CDR2 ANQGSEA. This CDR3 has 19 residues.

CDR3 residues: CASSFRDRGKEKLFF. For the CDR3, the DNA is TGTGCCAGCAGCTTTAGGGACAGGGGGAAGGAAAAACTGTTTTTT. The genes are TRBV7-2 and TRBJ1-4; 11 nucleotides agree with TRBD1. CDR1 is SGHTA, CDR2 FQGNSA, per germline. V gave up 3 bases and J gave up 8 bases; unmatched junction bases: 5. This CDR3 is built from 15 residues.

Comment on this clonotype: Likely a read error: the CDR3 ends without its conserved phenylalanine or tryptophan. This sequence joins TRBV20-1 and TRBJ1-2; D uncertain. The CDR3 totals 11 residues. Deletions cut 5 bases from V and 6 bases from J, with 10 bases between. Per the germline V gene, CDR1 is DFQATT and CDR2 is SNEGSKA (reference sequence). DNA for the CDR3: TGCAGTGCTCGAGTAGCCGATGGCTACACCCTC. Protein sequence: CSARVADGYTL.

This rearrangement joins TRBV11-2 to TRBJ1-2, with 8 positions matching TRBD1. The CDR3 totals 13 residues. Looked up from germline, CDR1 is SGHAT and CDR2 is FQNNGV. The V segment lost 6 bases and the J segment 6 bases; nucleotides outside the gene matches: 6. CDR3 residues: CASRLQGGNGYTF. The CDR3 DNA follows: TGTGCCAGCAGACTACAGGGGGGTAATGGCTACACCTTC.

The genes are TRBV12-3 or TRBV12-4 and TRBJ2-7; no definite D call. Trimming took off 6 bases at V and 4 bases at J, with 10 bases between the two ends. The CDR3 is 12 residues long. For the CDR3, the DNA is TGTGCCAGCAGCGGCCTTCCATACGAGCAGTACTTC. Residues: CASSGLPYEQYF.

This CDR3 is CASSFGQPTYGYTF. CDR3 DNA sequence: TGTGCCAGCAGCTTCGGGCAGCCTACCTATGGCTACACCTTC. The chain carries TRBV7-9 and TRBJ1-2; D gene uncertain. The V gene lost 3 bases and the J gene lost 4 bases, with 12 bases spanning the gap. Germline V gives CDR1 SEHNR, CDR2 FQNEAQ (reference sequence). The CDR3 is made up of 14 amino acids.

CDR3 in DNA: TGTGCCAGCAGCTTAGCCTCAGGAGGGGACACTGAAGCTTTCTTT. Its translation: CASSLASGGDTEAFF. The chain links TRBV5-6 to TRBJ1-1; TRBD1 might be the D (5 bases). The CDR3 has 15 residues. CDR1 is SGHDT and CDR2 is YYEEEE in the germline V gene. With 2 bases removed from V and 3 bases from J, the gap between germline ends came to 14 bases.

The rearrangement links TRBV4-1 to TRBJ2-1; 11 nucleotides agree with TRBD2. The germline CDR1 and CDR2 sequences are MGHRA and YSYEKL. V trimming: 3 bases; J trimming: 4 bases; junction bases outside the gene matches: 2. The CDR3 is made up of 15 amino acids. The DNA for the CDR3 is TGCGCCAGCAGCCACTCTAGCGGGAGGTACAATGAGCAGTTCTTC. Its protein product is CASSHSSGRYNEQFF.

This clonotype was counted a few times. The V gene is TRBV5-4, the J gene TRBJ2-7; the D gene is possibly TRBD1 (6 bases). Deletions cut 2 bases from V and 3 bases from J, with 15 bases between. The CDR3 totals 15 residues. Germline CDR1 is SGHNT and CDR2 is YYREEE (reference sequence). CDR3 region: CASSLQGMGIYEQYV. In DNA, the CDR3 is TGTGCCAGCAGCTTACAGGGTATGGGAATCTACGAGCAGTACGTC.

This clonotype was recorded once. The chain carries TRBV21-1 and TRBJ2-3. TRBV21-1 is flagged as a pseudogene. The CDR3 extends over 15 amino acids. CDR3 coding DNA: TGTGCCAGCAGCAAAGTAAGGTCCACGGCAGATACGCAGTATTTT. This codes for CASSKVRSTADTQYF.

The CDR3 DNA reads as TGTGCCAGCGGACAGGGGATCGGAAACACCATATATTTT. This codes for CASGQGIGNTIYF. The chain employs TRBV2 and TRBJ1-3; 9 nucleotides align to TRBD1. Looked up from germline, CDR1 is SNHLY and CDR2 is FYNNEI. The CDR3 consists of 13 residues. With V trimmed by 8 bases and J by 4 bases, 3 bases remained unmatched.

CDR3 in DNA: TGTGCCAGCAGCGCCGAGGGACAGGGGGAAGAGACCCAGTACTTC. As protein: CASSAEGQGEETQYF. J is TRBJ2-5 and V is TRBV9; 11 bases are a match to TRBD1. V shed 3 bases and J 3 bases; nucleotides not matched to a gene: 4. The CDR3 length is 15 residues. Germline V gene data show CDR1 as SGDLS and CDR2 as YYNGEE.

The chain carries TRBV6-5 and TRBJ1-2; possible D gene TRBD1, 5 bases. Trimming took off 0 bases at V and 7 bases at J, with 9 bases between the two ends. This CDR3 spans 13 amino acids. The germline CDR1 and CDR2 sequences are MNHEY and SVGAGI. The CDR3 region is CASSYSGVVGYTF. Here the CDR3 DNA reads TGTGCCAGCAGTTACTCAGGGGTTGTTGGCTACACCTTC.

As DNA, the CDR3 is TGTGCCAGCAGCCACCGACTAGGGCACGAGCAGTACGTC. It translates to CASSHRLGHEQYV. The chain has TRBV27 and TRBJ2-7; D may be TRBD2 (6 bases). V was trimmed by 6 bases and J by 5 bases, leaving 14 bases between them. From germline, CDR1 is MNHEY and CDR2 SMNVEV (reference sequence). The CDR3 is 13 amino acids.

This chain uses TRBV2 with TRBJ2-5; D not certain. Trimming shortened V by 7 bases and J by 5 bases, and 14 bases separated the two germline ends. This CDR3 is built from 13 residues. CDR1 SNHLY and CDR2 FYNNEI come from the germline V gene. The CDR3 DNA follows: TGTGCCAGCATAGTGGGTCTGTGGGAGACCCAGTACTTC. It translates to CASIVGLWETQYF. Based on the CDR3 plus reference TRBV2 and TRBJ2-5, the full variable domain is EPEVTQTPSHQVTQMGQEVILRCVPISNHLYFYWYRQILGQKVEFLVSFYNNEISEKSEIFDDQFSVERPDGSNFTLKIRSTKLEDSAMYFCASIVGLWETQYFGPGTRLLVL.

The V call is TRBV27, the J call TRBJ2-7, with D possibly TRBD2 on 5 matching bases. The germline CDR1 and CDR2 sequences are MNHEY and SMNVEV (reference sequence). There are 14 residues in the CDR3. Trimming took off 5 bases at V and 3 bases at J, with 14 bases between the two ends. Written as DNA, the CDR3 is TGTGCCAGCAGTCTCATCCGGGGTTACTACGAGCAGTACTTC. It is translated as CASSLIRGYYEQYF.

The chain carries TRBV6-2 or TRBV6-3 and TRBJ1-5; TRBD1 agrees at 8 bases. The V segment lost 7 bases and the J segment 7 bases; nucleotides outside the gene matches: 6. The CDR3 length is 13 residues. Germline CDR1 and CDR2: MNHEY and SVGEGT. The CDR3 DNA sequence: TGTGCCAGCATGACAGGGGTTCAACAGCCCCAGCATTTT. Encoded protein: CASMTGVQQPQHF.

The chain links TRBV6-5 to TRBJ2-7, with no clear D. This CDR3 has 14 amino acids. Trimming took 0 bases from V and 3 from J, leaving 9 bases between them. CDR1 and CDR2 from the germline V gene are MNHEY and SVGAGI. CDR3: CASSYSGGLYEQYV. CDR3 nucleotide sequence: TGTGCCAGCAGTTACTCGGGCGGCCTCTACGAGCAGTACGTC.

CDR3 protein: CASSPTPGNEQFF. The CDR3 DNA sequence: TGTGCCAGCAGTCCGACCCCAGGAAATGAGCAGTTCTTC. The gene calls are TRBV27 and TRBJ2-1, with no clear D. Per germline, CDR1 MNHEY and CDR2 SMNVEV (reference sequence). V was pared by 5 bases and J by 7 bases, with 12 bases between. CDR3 length equals 13 residues.